The 3 T cell receptor beta chains in this list originate from one sample, sequenced in a study of cytomegalovirus exposure and HLA in healthy donors (dated by TCRdb to about 2017). The method behind the library was the immunoSEQ multiplex PCR assay. The multiplex PCR relied on a mix of 60 forward primers for TCR Vbeta segments and 13 reverse primers for TCR Jbeta segments. The table comes from immuneACCESS by way of TCRdb, which keeps in-frame sequences with V and J called. Part of the clones is missing from these tables; in studies checked, under half for an unresolved V gene and the rest for unknown reasons. The sample profile shows tens of thousands of clones; around 70% of them were found once. About 5.7% of the sample goes to the ten largest clones. The sample taken for sequencing was PBMCs. All receptors derive from a man aged 25-40 years in good health and CMV-seronegative.

This rearrangement joins TRBV11-2 to TRBJ2-1, with TRBD1 matching over 7 bases. This CDR3 has 16 residues. Germline loops: CDR1 SGHAT, CDR2 FQNNGV. Germline trimming cut 1 base from V and 4 bases from J; bases unmatched to any gene: 7. DNA for the CDR3: TGTGCCAGCAGCTTAGGGGAGACAGGGAATTACAATGAGCAGTTCTTC. Encoded protein: CASSLGETGNYNEQFF.

This chain uses TRBV15 with TRBJ2-3, with a weak D call TRBD2 (5 bases). Trimming took off 1 base at V and 2 bases at J, with 10 bases between the two ends. From germline, CDR1 is LNHNV and CDR2 YYDKDF (reference sequence). The CDR3 is made up of 15 amino acids. The CDR3 loop reads CATSRARGNTDTQYF. CDR3 bases: TGTGCCACCAGCAGAGCCCGGGGAAACACAGATACGCAGTATTTT.

This clone was seen only a few times. The chain recombines TRBV7-8 with TRBJ2-1; 13 nucleotides align to TRBD2. CDR1 is SGHVS, CDR2 FQNEAQ, per germline. The junction had 7 bases not matched to a gene; V was cut back by 4 bases and J by 7 bases. The CDR3 covers 16 residues. CDR3 bases: TGTGCCAGCAGCTCTCGACTAGCGGGAGGTCGGAATGAGCAGTTCTTC. Protein: CASSSRLAGGRNEQFF.